This T cell receptor (beta chain) derives from a study of beta chain features in type 1 diabetes. At the level of the study: Examination of sorted cells across all samples involved approximately 100,000,000 cells. Whole-study findings and limits: A moderate, significant TCRB CDR3 shortening appeared in type 1 diabetes across four CD4+ subsets. At VDJ recombination sites, type 1 diabetes patients had fewer insertions and more deleted nucleotides.

In germline, CDR1 is SQVTM, CDR2 ANQGSEA. The length of the CDR3 is 15 residues. V was pared by 5 bases and J by 0 bases, with 14 bases between. The table lists this clone with a few counts. What it binds is unknown. Each of the sorted populations had a purity greater than 95%. cDNA synthesis used the whole RNA isolate, giving expressed TCRB sequences. There were 3.5 million to 4.5 million reads on average in the naive, central memory and regulatory T cell samples. The protocol was immunoSEQ multiplex PCR, while the TCRdb copy is restricted to in-frame clones and leaves out a portion. The profile covers 600,000 or so clones, with over 13% appearing a single time and approximately 0.042% taken by the ten largest.

The chain links TRBV29-1 to TRBJ1-3, with D unclear. This receptor was obtained from a young man with type 1 diabetes. Material for sequencing was naive CD4+ T cells from blood. The CDR3 nucleotides are TGCAGCGTTACGGAGCATCTATACTCTGGAAACACCATATATTTT. It codes for CSVTEHLYSGNTIYF.